Listed below are T cell receptor beta chains from one sample, sequenced in a study of shared clonotypes between healthy human individuals. Sequencing used immunoSEQ multiplex PCR; TCRdb keeps in-frame clones, though not all of them. The data contain fewer than 3 million clones, 80% to 95% of them seen just once; the ten biggest clones take up approximately 0.41%. Sequenced: naive CD4+ T cells from PBMCs. The receptors were gathered from a man between 18 and 35 years old in good health. Some clones in this sample may be carry-over from other donors' samples. CDR3s include the opening cysteine and the closing phenylalanine or tryptophan. The D gene is left open where the match is weak. For some rows the clone size is stated as once, few or many, or as a class when expanded; others skip it.

d_gene	v_gene	abundance	j_gene	CDR3aa	CDR3nt
TRBD2	TRBV6-5	NA	TRBJ2-6	CASSYRLASGANVLTF	TGTGCCAGCAGTTACCGACTAGCGTCTGGGGCCAACGTCCTGACTTTC
NA	TRBV28	NA	TRBJ2-7	CASSLGAYEQYF	TGTGCCAGCAGTCTGGGAGCCTACGAGCAGTACTTC
NA	TRBV7-2	NA	TRBJ2-1	CASSPLYSVFSYNEQFF	TGTGCCAGCAGCCCCTTGTATAGCGTTTTCTCCTACAATGAGCAGTTCTTC
TRBD1	TRBV18	NA	TRBJ1-1	CASSLGQVGNTEAFF	TGTGCCAGCTCACTCGGACAGGTTGGGAACACTGAAGCTTTCTTT
NA	TRBV18	few	TRBJ1-1	CASSPQSNTEAFF	TGTGCCAGCTCACCACAGTCGAACACTGAAGCTTTCTTT
TRBD1	TRBV10-3	NA	TRBJ1-2	CAISETTRTGGEVYGYTF	TGTGCCATCAGTGAGACCACCCGGACAGGGGGCGAGGTTTATGGCTACACCTTC
TRBD1	TRBV18	NA	TRBJ2-5	CASSLGTDPLETQYF	TGTGCCAGCTCACTGGGGACAGACCCTTTAGAGACCCAGTACTTC
TRBD1	TRBV18	NA	TRBJ1-1	CASSYTTGENTEAFF	TGTGCCAGCTCATATACGACAGGGGAGAACACTGAAGCTTTCTTT
TRBD2	TRBV6-9	NA	TRBJ2-5	CARWGVAGGPPGETQYF	TGTGCCAGGTGGGGAGTAGCGGGAGGGCCCCCGGGAGAGACCCAGTACTTC
NA	TRBV7-2	NA	TRBJ1-5	CASSLARQSIVNQPQHF	TGTGCCAGCAGCTTAGCTCGACAGTCTATTGTCAATCAGCCCCAGCATTTT
TRBD2	TRBV9	NA	TRBJ2-1	CASSIEGLAYNEQFF	TGTGCCAGCAGCATTGAGGGACTAGCATACAATGAGCAGTTCTTC
NA	TRBV9	NA	TRBJ2-2	CASSGRGGGTGELFF	TGTGCCAGCAGCGGAAGGGGAGGGGGCACCGGGGAGCTGTTTTTT
NA	TRBV7-2	NA	TRBJ2-7	CASSYHPSYEQYF	TGTGCCAGCAGCTATCACCCAAGTTACGAGCAGTACTTC
NA	TRBV25-1	NA	TRBJ2-7	CASSPVAGAYEQYF	TGTGCCAGCAGTCCGGTAGCAGGAGCCTACGAGCAGTACTTC
NA	TRBV9	NA	TRBJ2-7	CASSVRAGSYEQYF	TGTGCCAGCAGCGTTCGAGCGGGTTCCTACGAGCAGTACTTC
TRBD2	TRBV11-2	NA	TRBJ2-5	CASSSGLAGQETQYF	TGTGCCAGCAGCTCGGGACTAGCGGGGCAAGAGACCCAGTACTTC
TRBD2	TRBV19	NA	TRBJ2-7	CASSIEAGAGYEQYF	TGTGCCAGTAGTATAGAAGCGGGAGCTGGTTACGAGCAGTACTTC
NA	TRBV10-2	NA	TRBJ1-1	CASSVYPEAFF	TGCGCCAGCAGTGTGTACCCTGAAGCTTTCTTT
NA	TRBV9	NA	TRBJ1-1	CASSQTPTKAHDGAFF	TGTGCCAGCAGCCAAACTCCCACGAAAGCCCACGACGGAGCTTTCTTT
NA	TRBV6-5	NA	TRBJ2-7	CASSYRRVTTYEQYF	TGTGCCAGCAGTTACCGTCGGGTAACTACCTACGAGCAGTACTTC
NA	TRBV29-1	NA	TRBJ2-5	CSVTPTGSGAQYF	TGCAGCGTTACTCCTACAGGTTCTGGAGCCCAGTACTTC
NA	TRBV7-2	NA	TRBJ1-1	CASSPRGQLRAFF	TGTGCCAGCAGCCCACGTGGACAGTTGCGAGCTTTCTTT
NA	TRBV28	NA	TRBJ1-1	CASSLLDGGSTEAFF	TGTGCCAGCAGTTTATTGGACGGGGGGAGCACTGAAGCTTTCTTT
TRBD1	TRBV29-1	NA	TRBJ1-1	CSVASRGQYTEAFF	TGCAGCGTTGCCTCCAGGGGGCAATACACTGAAGCTTTCTTT
NA	TRBV6-6	NA	TRBJ2-7	CATQTGSYEQYF	TGTGCCACCCAAACAGGCTCCTACGAGCAGTACTTC
NA	TRBV9	NA	TRBJ1-4	CASSVGRQRNEKLFF	TGTGCCAGCAGCGTAGGGCGTCAGCGGAATGAAAAACTGTTTTTT
NA	TRBV27	NA	TRBJ2-1	CASSSTVVHNEQFF	TGTGCCAGCAGTTCTACTGTAGTCCACAATGAGCAGTTCTTC
NA	TRBV25-1	NA	TRBJ2-1	CASSQNRAGGAYNEQFF	TGTGCCAGCAGTCAAAACAGGGCAGGGGGGGCCTACAATGAGCAGTTCTTC
TRBD1	TRBV9	NA	TRBJ2-3	CASSVLGTATDTQYF	TGTGCCAGCAGCGTATTAGGGACAGCCACAGATACGCAGTATTTT
NA	TRBV14	NA	TRBJ2-3	CASSQGVIPTDTQYF	TGTGCCAGCAGCCAAGGTGTAATACCCACAGATACGCAGTATTTT
NA	TRBV11-1	NA	TRBJ2-1	CASSSRTDNEQFF	TGTGCCAGCAGCTCCCGGACTGACAATGAGCAGTTCTTC
TRBD1	TRBV10-3	NA	TRBJ2-7	CATGAGTGDEQYF	TGTGCCACCGGAGCCGGGACAGGGGACGAGCAGTACTTC
NA	TRBV11-3	NA	TRBJ2-1	CASSFNVGDEQFF	TGTGCCAGCAGCTTTAACGTTGGGGATGAGCAGTTCTTC
NA	TRBV21-1	NA	TRBJ2-7	CASTLKRQGCHEQYF	TGTGCCAGCACCCTTAAGCGGCAGGGGTGCCACGAGCAGTACTTC
NA	TRBV6-4	NA	TRBJ2-6	CASSEQPISGANVLTF	TGTGCCAGCAGCGAACAGCCAATCTCTGGGGCCAACGTCCTGACTTTC
NA	TRBV7-8	NA	TRBJ1-2	CASSPFRVLAPYGYTF	TGTGCCAGCAGCCCCTTTCGAGTGCTGGCACCCTATGGCTACACCTTC